The 8 T cell receptor beta chains reported below all come from one sample, sequenced in a study of blood T cell repertoires in COVID-19. Using immunoSEQ multiplex PCR, the repertoire was profiled, and TCRdb retains in-frame clones only, with some absent. Of a few hundred thousand clones detected, 75% to 90% appear once; the ten largest clones hold roughly 1%. Sequenced: PBMCs or T cells enriched from blood (not recorded which). These TCRs come from a man aged 18 to 29 who had recovered from COVID-19.

J is TRBJ2-1 and V is TRBV5-5; D uncertain. CDR1 SGHKS and CDR2 YYEKEE come from the germline V gene (reference sequence). Deletions cut 0 bases from V and 4 bases from J, with 11 bases between. The length of the CDR3 is 15 residues. The CDR3 region is CASSLEQAPYNEQFF. DNA for the CDR3: TGTGCCAGCAGCTTGGAGCAGGCTCCTTACAATGAGCAGTTCTTC.

The chain joins TRBV5-1 to TRBJ1-4; 10 bases map to TRBD1. Trimming at V came to 6 bases and at J to 7 bases, leaving 9 bases not matched to a gene. There are 15 residues in the CDR3. The germline CDR1 and CDR2 sequences are SGHRS and YFSETQ. CDR3 sequence: CASTSSDRGLEKLFF. For the CDR3, the DNA is TGCGCCAGCACCTCTAGCGACAGGGGGCTTGAAAAACTGTTTTTT.

The chain couples TRBV5-8 to TRBJ1-2; D not certain. The V gene lost 2 bases and the J gene lost 8 bases, with 4 bases spanning the gap. CDR1 and CDR2 from the germline V gene are SGHTS and YDEGEE. CDR3 length equals 10 residues. This chain's CDR3 is CASSFYGYTF. The CDR3 nucleotides are TGTGCCAGCAGCTTCTACGGCTACACCTTC. The full variable domain, its missing parts supplied by reference TRBV5-8 and TRBJ1-2, is EAGVTQSPTHLIKTRGQQATLRCSPISGHTSVYWYQQALGLGLQFLLWYDEGEERNRGNFPPRFSGRQFPNYSSELNVNALELEDSALYLCASSFYGYTFGSGTRLTVV.

V is TRBV9 and J is TRBJ1-2; 9 bases are a match to TRBD1. V lost 3 bases, J lost 5 bases, and 5 bases stayed unmatched. The germline CDR1 and CDR2 sequences are SGDLS and YYNGEE. CDR3 size: 14 residues. The chain's CDR3 is CASSGDDRGYGYTF. In nucleotides, the CDR3 is TGTGCCAGCAGCGGGGACGACAGGGGGTATGGCTACACCTTC.

This chain joins TRBV24-1 and TRBJ2-3; 7 nucleotides match TRBD1. This CDR3 is 15 amino acids long. The trim removed 1 base at V and 3 bases at J, leaving 3 bases unmatched. Germline lookup yields CDR1 KGHDR and CDR2 SFDVKD. The CDR3, as DNA: TGTGCCACCAGTGATTTACGACAGGGAACAGATACGCAGTATTTT. Its translation is CATSDLRQGTDTQYF.

The chain employs TRBV18 and TRBJ2-1; D possibly corresponds to TRBD2 (6 bases). CDR1 is KGHSH, CDR2 LQKENI, per germline. CDR3 length equals 15 residues. Trimming pared 2 bases from V and 0 bases from J, leaving 8 bases between. CDR3: CASSPNSGSYNEQFF. CDR3 bases: TGTGCCAGCTCACCAAATAGCGGCTCCTACAATGAGCAGTTCTTC.

This clone has just one count. The chain has TRBV12-5 and TRBJ1-1, with no clear D. V was pared by 2 bases and J by 6 bases, with 13 bases between. This CDR3 is 14 amino acids long. Germline CDR1 reads LGHNT; CDR2 reads FRNRAP. DNA of the CDR3: TGTGCTAGTGGTTTGCTACCTACGAGTTCTGAAGCTTTCTTT. This translates into CASGLLPTSSEAFF.

The chain combines TRBV19 with TRBJ1-2; TRBD1 might be the D (5 bases). The CDR3 is 17 residues long. Germline-derived CDR1 and CDR2 are LNHDA and SQIVND (reference sequence). Trimming stripped 5 bases from V and 4 bases from J, with 23 bases between. The CDR3 sequence: CASSDDWASLRGYGYTF. CDR3 DNA: TGTGCCAGTAGTGACGACTGGGCCAGCCTAAGGGGCTATGGCTACACCTTC.